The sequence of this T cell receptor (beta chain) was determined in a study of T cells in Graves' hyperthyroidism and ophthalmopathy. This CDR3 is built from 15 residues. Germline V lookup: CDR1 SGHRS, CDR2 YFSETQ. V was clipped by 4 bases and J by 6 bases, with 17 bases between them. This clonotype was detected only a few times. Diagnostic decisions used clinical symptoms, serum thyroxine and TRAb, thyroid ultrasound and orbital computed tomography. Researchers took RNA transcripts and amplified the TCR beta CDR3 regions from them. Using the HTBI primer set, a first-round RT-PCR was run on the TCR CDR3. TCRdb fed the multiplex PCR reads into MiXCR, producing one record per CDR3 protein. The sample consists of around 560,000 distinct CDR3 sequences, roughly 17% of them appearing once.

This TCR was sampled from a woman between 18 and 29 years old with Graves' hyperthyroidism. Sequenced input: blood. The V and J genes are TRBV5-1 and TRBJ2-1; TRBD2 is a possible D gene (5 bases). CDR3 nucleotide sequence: TGCGCCAGCAGCCCTATCAGCGGCCTTTTCAATGAGCAGTTCTTC. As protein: CASSPISGLFNEQFF.